Described below is a single T cell receptor (beta chain) sequence and its context. Its target is not known. Data came from immunoSEQ multiplex PCR; TCRdb stores just in-frame clones and leaves some out. The sample records 120,000 or so clones, roughly 92% being singletons. The data were obtained in a study of T cell responses to AZD1222 COVID-19 vaccine. Overall study findings and caveats: Spike-wide coverage was observed for vaccine-associated CD4 TCRs, with dominant responses at 160-218 and 743-854.

CDR1 is SGHTA, CDR2 FQGNSA, per germline. Trimming removed 5 bases from V and 6 bases from J, with 14 bases in between. The CDR3 has 14 residues. The material sequenced was peripheral blood, taken 28 days after the second AZD1222 dose. This chain links TRBV7-2 with TRBJ1-5, with TRBD1 as a possible D gene (6 bases). The origin of this receptor is an adult who received the AZD1222 COVID-19 vaccine. The CDR3 spells CASSPRQGIQPQHF. CDR3 in DNA: TGTGCCAGCAGCCCCCGGCAGGGGATTCAGCCCCAGCATTTT.